These 26 T cell receptor beta chains were all obtained from the same sample, sequenced in a study of T cells in Graves' hyperthyroidism and ophthalmopathy. The TCR beta CDR3 regions underwent amplification using RNA transcripts as the source. Initially, a first-round RT-PCR of the TCR CDR3 employed the HTBI primer set. TCRdb independently ran MiXCR on the multiplex PCR reads; one entry per CDR3 protein. The sample lists under 350,000 distinct CDR3 sequences, roughly an eighth seen once, with roughly 33% in the top ten. The sequencing sample was made of blood. All receptors come from a woman between 40 and 55 years old with Graves' ophthalmopathy.

J is TRBJ1-1 and V is TRBV4-2; tentative D call: TRBD1 (5 bases). Trimming shortened V by 3 bases and J by 7 bases, and 12 bases separated the two germline ends. In germline, CDR1 is LGHNA, CDR2 YNFKEQ. The CDR3 has 13 residues. The CDR3 protein is CASSQAGNVEAFF. CDR3 nucleotide sequence: TGTGCCAGCAGCCAGGCAGGGAACGTTGAAGCTTTCTTT.

This clonotype was detected only a few times. The rearrangement uses TRBV11-2 and TRBJ2-7, with D tentatively TRBD2 (6 bases). This CDR3 spans 14 amino acids. V was shortened by 3 bases and J by 7 bases, with 16 bases between the two germline ends. Germline V lookup: CDR1 SGHAT, CDR2 FQNNGV. CDR3 protein: CASSLLGARGEQYF. CDR3 in DNA: TGTGCCAGCAGCTTGCTAGGGGCCCGGGGGGAGCAGTACTTC.

Many counts were recorded for this clonotype. The V call is TRBV27, the J call TRBJ2-3, with 8 nucleotides matching TRBD2. In germline, CDR1 is MNHEY, CDR2 SMNVEV (reference sequence). V lost 6 bases and J lost 1; bases outside the gene matches: 6. This CDR3 spans 15 amino acids. The CDR3 coding sequence is TGTGCCAGCAGAATAGCGGGACCACGCACAGATACGCAGTATTTT. Its protein product is CASRIAGPRTDTQYF.

The gene calls are TRBV5-5 and TRBJ2-3; tentative D call: TRBD1 (6 bases). Trimming cost V 2 bases and J 6 bases, with 19 bases left between them. Germline V gives CDR1 SGHKS, CDR2 YYEKEE (reference sequence). This CDR3 has 16 residues. The CDR3 DNA follows: TGTGCCAGCAGCTTTCTTCAGGGGAGTTTTGGGGATACGCAGTATTTT. Residues: CASSFLQGSFGDTQYF. The full variable domain, rest sourced from reference TRBV5-5 and TRBJ2-3, is DAGVTQSPTHLIKTRGQQVTLRCSPISGHKSVSWYQQVLGQGPQFIFQYYEKEERGRGNFPDRFSARQFPNYSSELNVNALLLGDSALYLCASSFLQGSFGDTQYFGPGTRLTVL.

The rearrangement uses TRBV10-3 and TRBJ2-7; the D call may be TRBD1 or TRBD2 (5 bases each). Trimming took off 10 bases at V and 7 bases at J, with 26 bases between the two ends. Per the germline V gene, CDR1 is ENHRY and CDR2 is SYGVKD. The CDR3 is made up of 15 amino acids. The CDR3 here is CATQNSGTGLGEQYF. The CDR3 bases are TGTGCCACACAAAATTCCGGGACGGGGCTCGGAGAGCAGTACTTC.

This clonotype was observed many times. V usage is TRBV20-1 and J usage is TRBJ2-3; 12 nucleotides agree with TRBD2. Germline-derived CDR1 and CDR2 are DFQATT and SNEGSKA (reference sequence). V was clipped by 6 bases and J by 3 bases; unmatched bases: 7. The CDR3 sequence is 15 residues long. This chain's CDR3 is CSASRLAGVTDTQYF. The CDR3 nucleotides read TGCAGTGCCTCCCGACTAGCGGGAGTAACAGATACGCAGTATTTT.

The gene calls are TRBV5-1 and TRBJ2-1, with TRBD2 matching 9 bases. V was pared by 3 bases and J by 4 bases, with 5 bases of the junction left unmatched. CDR3 length: 15 residues. Per the germline V gene, CDR1 is SGHRS and CDR2 is YFSETQ. The DNA of the CDR3 is TGCGCCAGCAGCTGGCTTAGCGGGAGTTACAATGAGCAGTTCTTC. This encodes CASSWLSGSYNEQFF.

This clonotype has at least ten counts. The chain is built from TRBV10-3 and TRBJ1-2; 10 bases agree with TRBD1. The CDR3 length is 14 residues. From germline, CDR1 is ENHRY and CDR2 SYGVKD. V lost 10 bases to trimming and J lost 9 bases; unmatched junction nucleotides: 14. Here the CDR3 DNA reads TGTGCCACCGGGACAGGGGCTTTATCTGGCCGCTACACCTTC. This translates into CATGTGALSGRYTF.

This clonotype was recorded a few times. The J gene is TRBJ2-7, the V gene TRBV10-3; maybe TRBD1 (5 bases). The V gene lost 0 bases and the J gene lost 2 bases, with 8 bases spanning the gap. The CDR3 has 14 residues. From germline, CDR1 is ENHRY and CDR2 SYGVKD. DNA of the CDR3: TGTGCCATCAGTGAGTCTGCGACAGCCTACGAGCAGTACTTC. Its protein product is CAISESATAYEQYF.

This clonotype was recorded at least ten times. V gene TRBV7-9 combines with J gene TRBJ2-7, with TRBD1 matching 8 bases. CDR1 and CDR2 (germline): SEHNR, FQNEAQ (reference sequence). V lost 5 bases to trimming and J lost 4 bases; unmatched junction nucleotides: 10. This CDR3 comprises 15 residues. CDR3 nucleotides: TGTGCCAGCAGCCACCCCGGCCAGGGGGCGTACGAGCAGTACTTC. Encoded protein: CASSHPGQGAYEQYF.

In its sample, this clonotype was seen many times. The J gene is TRBJ2-7, the V gene TRBV20-1; TRBD2 aligns across 7 bases. The CDR3 is made up of 15 amino acids. Per the germline V gene, CDR1 is DFQATT and CDR2 is SNEGSKA (reference sequence). V shed 2 bases and J 2 bases; nucleotides not matched to a gene: 9. Written as DNA, the CDR3 is TGCAGTGCTAGATCCCAGCGGGATCCGACCTACGAGCAGTACTTC. Translated, it gives CSARSQRDPTYEQYF.

This clonotype occurred many times. J is TRBJ2-7 and V is TRBV12-3 or TRBV12-4; 7 bases are shared with TRBD2. The CDR3 extends over 15 amino acids. Trimming removed 5 bases from V and 0 bases from J; junction bases left unmatched: 7. The CDR3 region is CASSPAGTISYEQYF. CDR3 in DNA: TGTGCCAGCAGTCCCGCCGGGACTATCTCCTACGAGCAGTACTTC.

This clonotype appeared a few times. The V call is TRBV7-8, the J call TRBJ2-1; 7 nucleotides agree with TRBD2. The length of the CDR3 is 16 residues. J gave up 5 bases and V 2 bases, and 9 bases lay outside the gene matches. Germline V CDR1 and CDR2: SGHVS, FQNEAQ. As DNA, the CDR3 is TGTGCCAGCAGCTTAAGCGGGATCCGGGCGAACAATGAGCAGTTCTTC. Encoded protein: CASSLSGIRANNEQFF.

This clonotype was recorded many times. The rearrangement uses TRBV14 and TRBJ2-1; TRBD1 aligns across 8 bases. The V gene's germline CDR1 is SGHDN and CDR2 FVKESK. CDR3 length equals 15 residues. V was clipped by 4 bases and J by 5 bases; unmatched bases: 7. Here the CDR3 DNA reads TGTGCCAGCAGCCGTAGACAGGGGTTTGACAATGAGCAGTTCTTC. Its translation: CASSRRQGFDNEQFF.

This clonotype was detected many times. The chain carries TRBV14 and TRBJ2-1; TRBD1 matches 8 bases. Germline CDR1 reads SGHDN; CDR2 reads FVKESK. The CDR3 contains 16 residues. V gave up 1 base and J gave up 4 bases; unmatched junction bases: 6. CDR3 amino acids: CASSQAGTGTYNEQFF. CDR3 sequence (DNA): TGTGCCAGCAGCCAAGCCGGGACAGGAACATACAATGAGCAGTTCTTC.

This clonotype was seen only once. The gene calls are TRBV4-1 and TRBJ2-2; tentative D call: TRBD2 (6 bases). The CDR3 covers 15 residues. Germline CDR1 MGHRA, CDR2 YSYEKL. V was pared by 1 base and J by 1 base, with 7 bases between. The CDR3 spells CASSQVGGNTGELFF. In DNA form, the CDR3 reads TGCGCCAGCAGCCAAGTGGGAGGGAACACCGGGGAGCTGTTTTTT.

This clonotype was detected ten times or more. The chain uses TRBV3-1 and TRBJ1-1; tentatively, D is TRBD1 (5 bases). This CDR3 region has 14 residues. The germline gives CDR1 LGHDT, CDR2 YNNKEL (reference sequence). V lost 8 bases and J lost 5, with 18 bases in between. CDR3 protein: CASGSRGARTEAFF. In DNA, the CDR3 is TGTGCCAGCGGTAGTAGGGGCGCCAGGACTGAAGCTTTCTTT. Supplemented by reference TRBV3-1 and TRBJ1-1, the full variable domain reads DTAVSQTPKYLVTQMGNDKSIKCEQNLGHDTMYWYKQDSKKFLKIMFSYNNKELIINETVPNRFSPKSPDKAHLNLHINSLELGDSAVYFCASGSRGARTEAFFGQGTRLTVV.

This clonotype was found a few times. V and J are TRBV20-1 and TRBJ1-2, with D possibly TRBD1 on 6 matching bases. Germline V CDR1 and CDR2: DFQATT, SNEGSKA (reference sequence). Trimming removed 0 bases at V and 2 bases at J, with 13 bases between. This CDR3 is 15 amino acids long. The CDR3: CSARDPDRQNYGYTF. For the CDR3, the DNA is TGCAGTGCTAGAGATCCCGACAGGCAGAACTATGGCTACACCTTC.

Notes on this clonotype: This may come from a read error, since a much larger clone is one base off. The chain has TRBV30 and TRBJ2-1; D is perhaps TRBD2 (5 bases). Trimming removed 4 bases from V and 3 bases from J, with 16 bases in between. The CDR3 length is 15 residues. Per the germline V gene, CDR1 is GTSNPN and CDR2 is SVGIG (reference sequence). CDR3 DNA sequence: TGTGCCTGGAAAGATAGCGAGAGGGACTACAATGAGCAGTTCTTC. This translates into CAWKDSERDYNEQFF.

This clonotype occurred many times. The chain recombines TRBV24-1 with TRBJ2-7, with D hard to call. In germline, CDR1 is KGHDR, CDR2 SFDVKD. The CDR3 loop spans 12 amino acids. V lost 2 bases, J lost 3 bases, and 4 bases lay in between. CDR3 amino acids: CATSDYGYEQYF. The CDR3 DNA follows: TGTGCCACCAGTGATTACGGCTACGAGCAGTACTTC.

This clonotype was counted ten times or more. V and J are TRBV2 and TRBJ1-1; D might be TRBD1 (6 bases). Germline CDR1 reads SNHLY; CDR2 reads FYNNEI. The CDR3 length is 15 residues. Deletions cut 2 bases from V and 4 bases from J, with 14 bases between. CDR3 region: CASSEIGRGVTEAFF. The CDR3, as DNA: TGTGCCAGCAGTGAAATAGGCAGGGGCGTCACTGAAGCTTTCTTT.

This clonotype was seen only a few times. The genes are TRBV30 and TRBJ1-1; D is uncertain. Trimming removed 3 bases at V and 2 bases at J, with 13 bases between. There are 14 residues in the CDR3. CDR1 and CDR2 (germline): GTSNPN, SVGIG (reference sequence). DNA for the CDR3: TGTGCCTGGAGGAGGCCACAGCAAAACACTGAAGCTTTCTTT. It is translated as CAWRRPQQNTEAFF.

This clonotype was counted ten times or more. The gene calls are TRBV6-5 and TRBJ1-6; no firm D call. The germline V gene has CDR1 MNHEY and CDR2 SVGAGI. V was trimmed by 4 bases and J by 11 bases, leaving 9 bases between them. The length of the CDR3 is 12 residues. The CDR3 sequence: CASSSGSAPLHF. In DNA form, the CDR3 reads TGTGCCAGCAGTTCTGGGTCGGCACCCCTCCACTTT.

In the case of this clonotype: A single base separates this from a much larger clone, so it may be a read error. The chain combines TRBV20-1 with TRBJ1-4, with a tentative D call TRBD1 (5 bases). Looked up from germline, CDR1 is DFQATT and CDR2 is SNEGSKA (reference sequence). The V end was cut by 3 bases, the J end by 10 bases, with 12 bases between. The CDR3 runs 12 residues. CDR3 sequence reads: CSARDNGGKLFF. CDR3 nucleotides: TGCAGTGCTAGGGACAATGGGGGAAAACTGTTTTTT.

This clonotype was detected ten times or more. The chain combines TRBV28 with TRBJ2-2, with a possible D match to TRBD2 (5 bases). Germline V lookup: CDR1 MDHEN, CDR2 SYDVKM. V lost 7 bases and J 6 bases, leaving 21 bases between the germline ends. The CDR3 is 16 amino acids. CDR3 amino acids: CASNSERELSSGELFF. CDR3 coding DNA: TGTGCCAGCAATTCTGAGAGGGAGTTGTCATCCGGGGAGCTGTTTTTT.

This clonotype showed up just a few times. This rearrangement joins TRBV28 to TRBJ2-7, with 8 bases identical to TRBD1. The trim removed 5 bases at V and 6 bases at J, leaving 9 bases unmatched. CDR1 is MDHEN, CDR2 SYDVKM, per germline. This CDR3 has 14 residues. CDR3 nucleotides: TGTGCCAGCAGTCCCCGGACAGGGTTTTCCGAGCAGTACTTC. Amino acid sequence: CASSPRTGFSEQYF. Supplemented by reference TRBV28 and TRBJ2-7, the full variable domain reads DVKVTQSSRYLVKRTGEKVFLECVQDMDHENMFWYRQDPGLGLRLIYFSYDVKMKEKGDIPEGYSVSREKKERFSLILESASTNQTSMYLCASSPRTGFSEQYFGPGTRLTVT.